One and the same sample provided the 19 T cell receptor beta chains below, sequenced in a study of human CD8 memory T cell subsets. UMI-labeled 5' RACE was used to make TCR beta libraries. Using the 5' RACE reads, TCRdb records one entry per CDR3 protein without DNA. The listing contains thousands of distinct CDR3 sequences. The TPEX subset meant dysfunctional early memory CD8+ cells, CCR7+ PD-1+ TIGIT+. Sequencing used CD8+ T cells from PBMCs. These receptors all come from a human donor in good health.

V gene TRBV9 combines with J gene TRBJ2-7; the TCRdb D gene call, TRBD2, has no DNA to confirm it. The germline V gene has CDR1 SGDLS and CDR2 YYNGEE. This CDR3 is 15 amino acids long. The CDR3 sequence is CASSVAGTKGFEQYF.

CDR3 loop: CSVEGGGGSSYEQYF. This chain connects TRBV29-1 to TRBJ2-7; TCRdb proposes TRBD1, but this gene call is untestable without DNA. The CDR3 is made up of 15 amino acids. Germline CDR1 is SQVTM and CDR2 is ANQGSEA.

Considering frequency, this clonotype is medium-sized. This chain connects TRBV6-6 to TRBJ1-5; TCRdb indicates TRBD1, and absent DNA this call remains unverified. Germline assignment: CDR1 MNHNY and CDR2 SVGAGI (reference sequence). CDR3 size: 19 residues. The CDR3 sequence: CASRPNPVEDQGSNQPQHF.

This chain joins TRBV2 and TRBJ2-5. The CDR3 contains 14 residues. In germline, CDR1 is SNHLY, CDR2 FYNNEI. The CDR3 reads CASSDGRFQETQYF.

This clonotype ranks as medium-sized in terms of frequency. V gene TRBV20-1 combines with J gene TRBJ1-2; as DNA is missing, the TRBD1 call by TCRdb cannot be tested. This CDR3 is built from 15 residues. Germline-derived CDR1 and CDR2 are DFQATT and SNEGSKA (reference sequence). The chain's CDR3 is CSAPIGQGWDYGYTF.

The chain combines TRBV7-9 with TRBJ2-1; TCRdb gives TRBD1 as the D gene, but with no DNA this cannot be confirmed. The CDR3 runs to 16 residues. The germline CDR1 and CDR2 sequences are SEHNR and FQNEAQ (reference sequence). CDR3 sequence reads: CASSLGEGLSYNEQFF. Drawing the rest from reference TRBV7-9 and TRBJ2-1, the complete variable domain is DTGVSQNPRHKITKRGQNVTFRCDPISEHNRLYWYRQTLGQGPEFLTYFQNEAQLEKSRLLSDRFSAERPKGSFSTLEIQRTEQGDSAMYLCASSLGEGLSYNEQFFGPGTRLTVL.

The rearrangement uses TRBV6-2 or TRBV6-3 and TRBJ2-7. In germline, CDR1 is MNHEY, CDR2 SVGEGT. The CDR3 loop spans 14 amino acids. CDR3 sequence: CASSYAVASYEQYF.

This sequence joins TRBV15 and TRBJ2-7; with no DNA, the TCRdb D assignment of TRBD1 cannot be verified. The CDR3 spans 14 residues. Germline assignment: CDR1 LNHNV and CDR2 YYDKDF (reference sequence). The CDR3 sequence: CATSPLTGSYEQYF.

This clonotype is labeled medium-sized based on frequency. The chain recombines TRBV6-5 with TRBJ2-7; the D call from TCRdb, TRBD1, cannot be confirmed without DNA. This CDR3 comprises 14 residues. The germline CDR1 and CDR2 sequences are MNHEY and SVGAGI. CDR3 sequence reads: CASSPGTGKGEQYF.

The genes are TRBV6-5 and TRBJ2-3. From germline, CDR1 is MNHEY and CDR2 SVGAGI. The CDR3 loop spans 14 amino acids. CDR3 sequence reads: CASSYLGGTDTQYF.

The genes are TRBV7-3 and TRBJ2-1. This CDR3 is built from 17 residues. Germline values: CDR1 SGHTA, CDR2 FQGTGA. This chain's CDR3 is CASSLISAGGAYNEQFF. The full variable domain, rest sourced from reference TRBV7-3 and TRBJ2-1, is GAGVSQTPSNKVTEKGKYVELRCDPISGHTALYWYRQSLGQGPEFLIYFQGTGAADDSGLPNDRFFAVRPEGSVSTLKIQRTERGDSAVYLCASSLISAGGAYNEQFFGPGTRLTVL.

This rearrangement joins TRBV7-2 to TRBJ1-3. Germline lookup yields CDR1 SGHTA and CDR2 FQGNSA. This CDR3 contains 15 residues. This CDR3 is CASSLMIGSGNTIYF.

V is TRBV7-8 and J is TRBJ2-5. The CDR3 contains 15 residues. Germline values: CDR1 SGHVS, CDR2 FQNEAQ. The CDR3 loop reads CASSLGVGLEETQYF.

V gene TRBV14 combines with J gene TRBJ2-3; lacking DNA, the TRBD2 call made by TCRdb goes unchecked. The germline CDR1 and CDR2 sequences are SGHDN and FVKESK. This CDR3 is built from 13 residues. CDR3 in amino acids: CASSTGLAGTQYF.

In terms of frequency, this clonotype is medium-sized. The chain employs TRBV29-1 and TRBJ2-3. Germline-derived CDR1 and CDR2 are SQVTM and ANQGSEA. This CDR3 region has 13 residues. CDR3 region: CSVGAVADDTQYF.

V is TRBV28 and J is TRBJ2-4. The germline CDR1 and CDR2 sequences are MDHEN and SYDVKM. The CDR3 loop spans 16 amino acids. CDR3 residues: CASSLIRGLAKNIQYF.

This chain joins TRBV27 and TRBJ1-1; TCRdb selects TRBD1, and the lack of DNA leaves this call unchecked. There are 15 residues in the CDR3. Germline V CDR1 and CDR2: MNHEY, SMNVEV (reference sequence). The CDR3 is CASSDRGRADTEAFF.

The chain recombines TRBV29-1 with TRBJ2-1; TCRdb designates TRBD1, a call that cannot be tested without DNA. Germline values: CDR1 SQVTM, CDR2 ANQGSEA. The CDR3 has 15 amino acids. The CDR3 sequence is CSAQGWTGGWDEQFF.

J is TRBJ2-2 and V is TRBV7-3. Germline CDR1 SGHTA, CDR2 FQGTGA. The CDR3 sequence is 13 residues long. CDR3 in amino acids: CASSLEAAGELFF.